One and the same sample provided the 5 T cell receptor beta chains below, sequenced in a study of blood T cell repertoires in COVID-19. Sequencing used immunoSEQ multiplex PCR; TCRdb keeps in-frame clones, though not all of them. The sample lists tens of thousands of clones, 85% occurring once. Sequenced input: peripheral blood. The receptor source for this set is an elderly man with acute or convalescent COVID-19.

V gene TRBV11-1 combines with J gene TRBJ1-1, with D possibly matching TRBD1 (6 bases). Trimming cost V 4 bases and J 3 bases, with 15 bases left between them. Per the germline V gene, CDR1 is SGHAT and CDR2 is FQDESV (reference sequence). The CDR3 is 15 amino acids. CDR3 coding DNA: TGTGCCAGCAGCTCCCCCGGGAGGGGGTACACTGAAGCTTTCTTT. As protein: CASSSPGRGYTEAFF.

The chain uses TRBV9 and TRBJ1-1, with TRBD1 matching 8 bases. The CDR3 contains 15 residues. Germline V gene data show CDR1 as SGDLS and CDR2 as YYNGEE. J gave up 5 bases and V 2 bases, and 8 bases lay outside the gene matches. The CDR3 loop is CASSVLTGGWTEAFF. Written as DNA, the CDR3 is TGTGCCAGCAGCGTTCTCACAGGGGGATGGACTGAAGCTTTCTTT.

V usage is TRBV11-3 and J usage is TRBJ1-3; perhaps TRBD1 as D (5 bases). The germline V and J ends were trimmed by 5 bases and 2 bases, with 10 bases remaining between them. There are 14 residues in the CDR3. Germline V lookup: CDR1 SGHNT, CDR2 YENEEA. The CDR3 protein is CASSPTGAGNTIYF. In nucleotides, the CDR3 is TGTGCCAGCAGCCCCACAGGAGCTGGAAACACCATATATTTT.

The rearrangement joins TRBV5-5 to TRBJ1-5; 8 bases align to TRBD1. V was clipped by 0 bases and J by 3 bases; unmatched bases: 5. Germline values: CDR1 SGHKS, CDR2 YYEKEE (reference sequence). The CDR3 length is 16 residues. CDR3 residues: CASSLGAGGVNQPQHF. In nucleotides, the CDR3 is TGTGCCAGCAGCTTGGGGGCAGGGGGCGTCAATCAGCCCCAGCATTTT.

The chain couples TRBV7-9 to TRBJ1-6; the D gene is possibly TRBD1 (6 bases). Between the trimmed V and J ends, which lost 4 bases and 8 bases, there was a span of 12 bases. This CDR3 is 14 amino acids long. The germline CDR1 and CDR2 sequences are SEHNR and FQNEAQ (reference sequence). This CDR3 reads CASSSDQGYSPLHF. CDR3 sequence (DNA): TGTGCCAGCAGCTCGGACCAGGGGTATTCACCCCTCCACTTT.